What follows are 18 T cell receptor beta chains derived from one specimen sequenced in a study of CD8 T cells in Susac syndrome. Reverse transcription of roughly 0.45 to 1 ug RNA was performed with random hexamers. A single record per CDR3 protein comes from TCRdb applying MiXCR to the immunoSEQ multiplex PCR reads. The profile shows over 95,000 distinct CDR3 sequences, approximately 90% of them singletons. Source material: CD8+ T cells from PBMCs. These receptors were taken from a human donor in good health.

The V call is TRBV4-3, the J call TRBJ2-7; the D is unclear. This CDR3 region has 14 residues. The V gene lost 0 bases and the J gene lost 4 bases, with 10 bases spanning the gap. Germline V gene sequence: CDR1 LGHNA, CDR2 YSLEER. This chain's CDR3 is CASSQDRLIYEQYF. CDR3 coding DNA: TGCGCCAGCAGCCAAGATCGACTGATTTACGAGCAGTACTTC.

The V gene is TRBV12-3 or TRBV12-4, the J gene TRBJ2-7; D perhaps matches TRBD2 (8 bases). CDR3 length: 13 residues. The V gene lost 10 bases and the J gene lost 5 bases, with 18 bases spanning the gap. The chain's CDR3 is CAIRREGAHEQYF. CDR3 DNA: TGTGCCATCCGCCGGGAGGGGGCCCACGAGCAGTACTTC.

This chain joins TRBV7-9 and TRBJ1-1; D not certain. Trimming stripped 5 bases from V and 8 bases from J, with 12 bases between. The CDR3 has 12 residues. Germline V lookup: CDR1 SEHNR, CDR2 FQNEAQ (reference sequence). The CDR3 nucleotides read TGTGCCAGCAGCCCCACCCGCCAAGAAGCTTTCTTT. Residues: CASSPTRQEAFF.

The chain has TRBV18 and TRBJ2-3; 10 bases agree with TRBD1. Germline V gene data show CDR1 as KGHSH and CDR2 as LQKENI. The ends lost 4 bases at V and 2 bases at J; junction bases unmatched: 3. This CDR3 comprises 15 residues. This CDR3 is CASSQGQGNTDTQYF. CDR3 nucleotide sequence: TGTGCCAGCTCACAGGGACAGGGGAACACAGATACGCAGTATTTT.

The CDR3 loop reads CASNPGQGALYGYTF. The DNA of the CDR3 is TGTGCCAGCAACCCGGGACAGGGGGCTCTCTATGGCTACACCTTC. This chain connects TRBV6-5 to TRBJ1-2, with 12 bases aligning to TRBD1. The junction had 7 bases not matched to a gene; V was cut back by 7 bases and J by 4 bases. This CDR3 region has 15 residues. Germline V gives CDR1 MNHEY, CDR2 SVGAGI.

The rearrangement uses TRBV10-3 and TRBJ2-7, with 7 bases matching TRBD2. J lost 4 bases, V lost 8 bases, and 5 bases had no gene match. Per the germline V gene, CDR1 is ENHRY and CDR2 is SYGVKD. This CDR3 comprises 12 residues. The CDR3 DNA reads as TGTGCCATCGGCGGGAGTAGGTACGAGCAGTACTTC. It is translated as CAIGGSRYEQYF.

The chain joins TRBV7-2 to TRBJ2-2; 10 nucleotides match TRBD1. Germline lookup yields CDR1 SGHTA and CDR2 FQGNSA. V lost 5 bases to trimming and J lost 5 bases; unmatched junction nucleotides: 5. CDR3 size: 15 residues. The CDR3 loop is CASSRRQGATGELFF. The CDR3 DNA reads TGTGCCAGCAGCAGAAGACAGGGGGCGACCGGGGAGCTGTTTTTT.

The CDR3 is CASRQGPAYEQYF. CDR3 coding DNA: TGTGCCAGCAGACAGGGACCAGCTTACGAGCAGTACTTC. V and J are TRBV7-8 and TRBJ2-7, with D tentatively TRBD1 (6 bases). The CDR3 is 13 residues long. Germline-derived CDR1 and CDR2 are SGHVS and FQNEAQ. V was trimmed by 6 bases and J by 4 bases, leaving 13 bases between them.

The gene calls are TRBV6-1 and TRBJ2-5; possibly TRBD1 or TRBD2 for D (5 bases each). Trimming pared 5 bases from V and 5 bases from J, leaving 12 bases between. CDR1 is MNHNS and CDR2 is SASEGT in the germline V gene. The CDR3 contains 13 residues. Here the CDR3 reads CASSHGTAETQYF. CDR3 DNA sequence: TGTGCCAGCAGTCATGGGACGGCGGAGACCCAGTACTTC.

This rearrangement joins TRBV6-2 or TRBV6-3 to TRBJ2-1; the D gene is possibly TRBD2 (5 bases). Trimming shortened V by 0 bases and J by 0 bases, and 6 bases separated the two germline ends. The V gene's germline CDR1 is MNHEY and CDR2 SVGEGT. The CDR3 is 15 residues long. CDR3 sequence: CASSYSGSSYNEQFF. CDR3 in DNA: TGTGCCAGCAGTTACTCGGGGAGCTCCTACAATGAGCAGTTCTTC.

The chain employs TRBV6-1 and TRBJ2-7; D is uncertain. CDR3 length: 12 residues. V was pared by 4 bases and J by 5 bases, with 9 bases between. Germline assignment: CDR1 MNHNS and CDR2 SASEGT. The CDR3, as DNA: TGTGCCAGCAGTGGAGCACTCCACGAGCAGTACTTC. Translation gives CASSGALHEQYF.

This clonotype was observed once. The chain has TRBV30 and TRBJ1-5, with TRBD1 matching over 11 bases. The length of the CDR3 is 18 residues. Looked up from germline, CDR1 is GTSNPN and CDR2 is SVGIG (reference sequence). V lost 1 base and J lost 7; bases outside the gene matches: 15. The DNA for the CDR3 is TGTGCCTGGAGTGACCTCAGTCCCGGGACAGGGGGAGGCCAGCCCCAGCATTTT. Translation gives CAWSDLSPGTGGGQPQHF.

V and J are TRBV10-3 and TRBJ1-5, with 8 bases matching TRBD1. The V gene end was trimmed by 3 bases and the J gene end by 11 bases; junction bases not matched to a gene: 21. Germline V gives CDR1 ENHRY, CDR2 SYGVKD. The CDR3 extends over 18 amino acids. In DNA, the CDR3 is TGTGCCATCAGTGACCCCGTGCGGGACAGGCCGGAGGGTAGGACCCAGCATTTT. It encodes CAISDPVRDRPEGRTQHF.

The chain recombines TRBV6-1 with TRBJ2-3; the match to TRBD2 covers 9 bases. Trimming cost V 5 bases and J 7 bases; bases outside gene matches: 16. Germline values: CDR1 MNHNS, CDR2 SASEGT. CDR3 length equals 17 residues. CDR3 sequence reads: CASSTGVGAGGPHTQYF. In nucleotides, the CDR3 is TGTGCCAGCAGTACCGGGGTAGGGGCGGGAGGGCCACATACGCAGTATTTT.

This chain uses TRBV5-1 with TRBJ2-1; 9 bases match TRBD2. CDR1 is SGHRS, CDR2 YFSETQ, per germline. The CDR3 sequence is 15 residues long. Trimming at V came to 4 bases and at J to 3 bases, leaving 5 bases not matched to a gene. The chain's CDR3 is CASSDSGSVYNEQFF. In nucleotides, the CDR3 is TGCGCCAGCAGCGATAGCGGGAGTGTCTACAATGAGCAGTTCTTC. The whole variable domain, remainder taken from reference TRBV5-1 and TRBJ2-1, is KAGVTQTPRYLIKTRGQQVTLSCSPISGHRSVSWYQQTPGQGLQFLFEYFSETQRNKGNFPGRFSGRQFSNSRSEMNVSTLELGDSALYLCASSDSGSVYNEQFFGPGTRLTVL.

The chain combines TRBV5-1 with TRBJ1-3; 8 bases match TRBD1. This CDR3 contains 18 residues. With 0 bases clipped from V and 0 bases from J, the junction kept 8 bases outside the gene matches. Germline CDR1 is SGHRS and CDR2 is YFSETQ. CDR3 bases: TGCGCCAGCAGCTTGGATATGAGAGGGACAGGCTCTGGAAACACCATATATTTT. This translates into CASSLDMRGTGSGNTIYF.

This chain joins TRBV29-1 and TRBJ2-1; TRBD2 matches 12 bases. J was trimmed by 9 bases and V by 6 bases; bases with no gene match: 9. The CDR3 contains 14 residues. The germline gives CDR1 SQVTM, CDR2 ANQGSEA. In DNA, the CDR3 is TGCAGCGTGGAAACTAGCGGGAGGTACCGTGAGCAGTTCTTC. Its protein is CSVETSGRYREQFF.

This sequence joins TRBV7-3 and TRBJ2-2; no clear D. The CDR3 is 12 amino acids. V was cut by 5 bases and J by 7 bases, with 8 bases left in between. Germline values: CDR1 SGHTA, CDR2 FQGTGA. The CDR3 reads CASSPMGGELFF. Written as DNA, the CDR3 is TGTGCCAGCAGCCCCATGGGCGGGGAGCTGTTTTTT. The full variable domain, with the rest looked up from reference TRBV7-3 and TRBJ2-2, is GAGVSQTPSNKVTEKGKYVELRCDPISGHTALYWYRQSLGQGPEFLIYFQGTGAADDSGLPNDRFFAVRPEGSVSTLKIQRTERGDSAVYLCASSPMGGELFFGEGSRLTVL.